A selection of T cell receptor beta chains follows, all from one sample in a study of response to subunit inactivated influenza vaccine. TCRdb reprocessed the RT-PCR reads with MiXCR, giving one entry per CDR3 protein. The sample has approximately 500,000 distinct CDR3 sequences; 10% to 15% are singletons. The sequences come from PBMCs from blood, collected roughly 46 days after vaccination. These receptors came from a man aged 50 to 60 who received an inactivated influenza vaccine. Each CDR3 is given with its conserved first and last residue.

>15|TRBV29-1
CSYTGLAGFADTQYF
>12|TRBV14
CASSWTVGAQYF
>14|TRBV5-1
CASSRADPTDTQYF
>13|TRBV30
CAWHGAAKNIQYF
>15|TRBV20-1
CSARDTPGAGETQYF
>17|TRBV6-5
CASSYRPGAGDYNEQFF
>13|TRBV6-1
CASNPGRIYGYTF
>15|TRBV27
CASSLTGRDQETQYF
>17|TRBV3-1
CASSQDSSLIAKNIQYF
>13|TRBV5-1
CASSLVGTTEAFF
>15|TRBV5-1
CASSLGGMQTGELFF
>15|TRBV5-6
CASSFGTGIQETQYF
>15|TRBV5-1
CASSPGLAGITEQYF
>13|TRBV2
CASKGGGFYEQFF
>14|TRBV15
CATSRVSGANPQHF
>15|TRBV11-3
CASSPGGQGTDTQYF
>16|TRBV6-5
CASSYGLAGGLETQYF
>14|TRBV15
CATSRGDPWETQYF
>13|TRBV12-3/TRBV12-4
CASGQVNSYEQYF
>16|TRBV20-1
CSARDPGGLRYNEQFF